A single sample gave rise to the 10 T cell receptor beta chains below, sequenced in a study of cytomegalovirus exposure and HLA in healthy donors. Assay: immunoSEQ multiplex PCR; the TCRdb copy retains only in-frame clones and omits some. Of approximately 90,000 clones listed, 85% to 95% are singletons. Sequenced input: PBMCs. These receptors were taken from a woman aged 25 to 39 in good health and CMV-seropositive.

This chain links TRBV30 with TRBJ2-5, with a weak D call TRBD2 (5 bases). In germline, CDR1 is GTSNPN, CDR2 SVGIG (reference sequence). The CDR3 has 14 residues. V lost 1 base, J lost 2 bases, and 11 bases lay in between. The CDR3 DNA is TGTGCCTGGAGTGGAGGGCAGGTTCAAGAGACCCAGTACTTC. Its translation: CAWSGGQVQETQYF.

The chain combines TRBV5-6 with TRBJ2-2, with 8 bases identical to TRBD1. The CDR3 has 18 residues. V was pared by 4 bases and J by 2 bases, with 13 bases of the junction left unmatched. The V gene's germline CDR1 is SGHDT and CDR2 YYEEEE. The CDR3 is CASSRGQGPAANTGELFF. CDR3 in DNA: TGTGCCAGCAGCCGCGGACAGGGTCCAGCCGCAAACACCGGGGAGCTGTTTTTT.

Written as DNA, the CDR3 is TGCAGCGTCGGGGGGGGGATTTCGACTAGCACAGATACGCAGTATTTT. This translates into CSVGGGISTSTDTQYF. The rearrangement links TRBV29-1 to TRBJ2-3, with 8 bases fitting TRBD2. Germline assignment: CDR1 SQVTM and CDR2 ANQGSEA. The CDR3 loop spans 16 amino acids. V trimming: 6 bases; J trimming: 0 bases; junction bases outside the gene matches: 11.

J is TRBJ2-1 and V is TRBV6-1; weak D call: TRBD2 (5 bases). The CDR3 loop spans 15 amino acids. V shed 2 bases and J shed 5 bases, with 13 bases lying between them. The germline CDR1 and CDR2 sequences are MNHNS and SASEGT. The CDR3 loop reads CASSEPSGNDNEQFF. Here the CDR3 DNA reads TGTGCCAGCAGTGAACCATCCGGGAATGACAATGAGCAGTTCTTC.

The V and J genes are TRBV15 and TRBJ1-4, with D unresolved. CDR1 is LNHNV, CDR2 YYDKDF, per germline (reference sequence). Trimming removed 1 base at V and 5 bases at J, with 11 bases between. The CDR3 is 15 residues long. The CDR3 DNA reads TGTGCCACCAGCAGAGGTGGCACAAGAAATGAAAAACTGTTTTTT. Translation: CATSRGGTRNEKLFF.

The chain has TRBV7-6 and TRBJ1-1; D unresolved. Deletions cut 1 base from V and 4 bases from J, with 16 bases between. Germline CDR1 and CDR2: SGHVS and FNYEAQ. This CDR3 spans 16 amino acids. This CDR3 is CASSLGPRMGPTEAFF. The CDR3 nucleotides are TGTGCCAGCAGCTTAGGACCCCGCATGGGCCCCACTGAAGCTTTCTTT.

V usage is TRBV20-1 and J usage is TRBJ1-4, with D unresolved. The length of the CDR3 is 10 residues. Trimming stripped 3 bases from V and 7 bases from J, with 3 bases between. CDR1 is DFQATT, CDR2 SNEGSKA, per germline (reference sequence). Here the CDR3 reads CSASSEKLFF. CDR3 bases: TGCAGTGCTAGTAGTGAAAAACTGTTTTTT.

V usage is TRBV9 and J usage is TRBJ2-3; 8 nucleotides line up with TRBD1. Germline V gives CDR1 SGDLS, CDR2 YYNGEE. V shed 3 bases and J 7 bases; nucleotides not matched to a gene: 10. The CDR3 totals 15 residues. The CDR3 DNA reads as TGTGCCAGCAGCGAACCGCCGGGACAGGATTATACGCAGTATTTT. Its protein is CASSEPPGQDYTQYF. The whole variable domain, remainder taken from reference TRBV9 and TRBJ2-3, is DSGVTQTPKHLITATGQRVTLRCSPRSGDLSVYWYQQSLDQGLQFLIQYYNGEERAKGNILERFSAQQFPDLHSELNLSSLELGDSALYFCASSEPPGQDYTQYFGPGTRLTVL.

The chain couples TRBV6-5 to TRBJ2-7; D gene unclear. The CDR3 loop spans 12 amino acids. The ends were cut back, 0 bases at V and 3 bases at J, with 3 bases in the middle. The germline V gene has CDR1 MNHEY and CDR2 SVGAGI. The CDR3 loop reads CASSYSSYEQYF. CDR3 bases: TGTGCCAGCAGTTACTCCAGCTACGAGCAGTACTTC.

The CDR3 region is CASSSRRGVRTGELFF. DNA of the CDR3: TGCGCCAGCAGCTCCCGCAGGGGAGTGCGCACCGGGGAGCTGTTTTTT. The chain uses TRBV5-1 and TRBJ2-2; tentative D call: TRBD1 (6 bases). There are 16 residues in the CDR3. Germline CDR1 is SGHRS and CDR2 is YFSETQ. Trimming cost V 3 bases and J 4 bases, with 16 bases left between them.